These 14 T cell receptor beta chains were all obtained from the same sample, sequenced in a study of post-analysis software for immune sequencing data. Their antigens remain unidentified. Study-wide results and caveats: In patients, about 5 TRBV segments were more frequent than in controls, with TRBV5-6, TRBV5-1 and TRBV20-1 among them.

TCR beta cDNA libraries had unique molecular identifiers. TCRdb analysed the PCR reads with MiXCR anew, one entry per CDR3 protein. The repertoire holds 400,000 to 500,000 distinct CDR3 sequences, with approximately 38% as singletons. Specimen: blood. The source of these receptors is a girl aged 2 to 9 with multiple sclerosis.

The chain uses TRBV29-1 and TRBJ2-5; 7 bases map to TRBD2. The CDR3 contains 13 residues. The V segment lost 6 bases and the J segment 1 base; nucleotides outside the gene matches: 5. Germline values: CDR1 SQVTM, CDR2 ANQGSEA. CDR3 protein: CSVATSTQETQYF. The CDR3 nucleotides read TGCAGCGTAGCGACTAGCACCCAAGAGACCCAGTACTTC.

The V gene is TRBV7-2, the J gene TRBJ1-4; maybe TRBD1 (6 bases). The germline gives CDR1 SGHTA, CDR2 FQGNSA. This CDR3 contains 14 residues. The ends were cut back, 4 bases at V and 5 bases at J, with 11 bases in the middle. The CDR3 sequence: CASSSSRGNEKLFF. CDR3 nucleotide sequence: TGTGCCAGCAGCTCGTCCAGGGGCAATGAAAAACTGTTTTTT.

Only a few counts were recorded for this clonotype. CDR3: CASSYSGELFF. DNA for the CDR3: TGTGCCAGCAGTTATTCCGGGGAGCTGTTTTTT. The V and J genes are TRBV28 and TRBJ2-2; D remains unclear. The CDR3 is made up of 11 amino acids. Trimming pared 4 bases from V and 6 bases from J, leaving 3 bases between. Germline V gives CDR1 MDHEN, CDR2 SYDVKM.

In the case of this clonotype: A much larger clone lies one base from this, so it may be a read error. The chain couples TRBV6-2 or TRBV6-3 to TRBJ2-7; 10 bases fit TRBD2. CDR3 length: 13 amino acids. CDR1 and CDR2 (germline): MNHEY, SVGEGT. Here the CDR3 reads CTSAGLASYEQYF. Written as DNA, the CDR3 is TGTACCAGCGCGGGACTAGCGTCCTACGAGCAGTACTTC.

The chain recombines TRBV5-1 with TRBJ2-7, with TRBD1 identical over 9 bases. V trimming: 0 bases; J trimming: 0 bases; junction bases outside the gene matches: 4. The CDR3 consists of 16 residues. Per germline, CDR1 SGHRS and CDR2 YFSETQ. The CDR3 sequence: CASSLDWDRDSYEQYF. The CDR3 DNA follows: TGCGCCAGCAGCTTGGACTGGGACAGGGACTCCTACGAGCAGTACTTC.

Only a few counts were recorded for this clonotype. This chain connects TRBV4-1 to TRBJ1-1, with a tentative D call TRBD1 (6 bases). V dropped 4 bases and J dropped 2 bases, with 17 bases sitting between them. The germline V gene has CDR1 MGHRA and CDR2 YSYEKL. This CDR3 is 16 amino acids long. CDR3 sequence reads: CASSRHRVVGNTEAFF. DNA of the CDR3: TGCGCCAGCAGCCGTCACAGGGTAGTTGGAAACACTGAAGCTTTCTTT.

This chain joins TRBV12-3 or TRBV12-4 and TRBJ2-7, with D maybe TRBD1 (6 bases). The DNA end is a closer match to TRBJ2-4, so the J assignment may be wrong. The CDR3 runs 13 residues. CDR3 sequence: CASSRDIGNIQYF. The CDR3, as DNA: TGTGCCAGCAGTCGGGACATAGGGAACATTCAGTACTTC.

The CDR3 loop reads CASSQRGQGARKPQHF. The CDR3 nucleotides read TGTGCCAGCAGCCAGCGGGGACAGGGGGCTCGGAAGCCCCAGCATTTT. The J gene is TRBJ1-5, the V gene TRBV13, with TRBD1 matching 12 bases. The CDR3 runs 16 residues. Germline V gene data show CDR1 as PRHDT and CDR2 as FYEKMQ (reference sequence). V gave up 5 bases and J gave up 8 bases; unmatched junction bases: 10.

The J gene is TRBJ2-1, the V gene TRBV12-5; TRBD2 agrees at 7 bases. The CDR3 sequence is 15 residues long. The germline V gene has CDR1 LGHNT and CDR2 FRNRAP. The V gene end was trimmed by 5 bases and the J gene end by 6 bases; junction bases not matched to a gene: 10. The CDR3 region is CASGPGWEGSNEQFF. CDR3 DNA sequence: TGTGCTAGTGGTCCCGGGTGGGAGGGCTCCAATGAGCAGTTCTTC.

The chain joins TRBV12-3 or TRBV12-4 to TRBJ2-3; 9 bases fit TRBD1. The CDR3 has 14 residues. J lost 6 bases, V lost 6 bases, and 7 bases had no gene match. Written as DNA, the CDR3 is TGTGCCAGCAGATCTACAGGGGGCCCGGATACGCAGTATTTT. It yields the protein CASRSTGGPDTQYF.

The chain employs TRBV7-9 and TRBJ2-1; perhaps D is TRBD1 or TRBD2 (5 bases each). The CDR3 spans 13 residues. Looked up from germline, CDR1 is SEHNR and CDR2 is FQNEAQ (reference sequence). Deletions cut 0 bases from V and 12 bases from J, with 12 bases between. The CDR3 here is CASSLATLGTQFF. CDR3 nucleotide sequence: TGTGCCAGCAGCTTAGCGACGTTAGGGACGCAGTTCTTC. The full variable domain, in which reference TRBV7-9 and TRBJ2-1 provide the parts outside the CDR3, is DTGVSQNPRHKITKRGQNVTFRCDPISEHNRLYWYRQTLGQGPEFLTYFQNEAQLEKSRLLSDRFSAERPKGSFSTLEIQRTEQGDSAMYLCASSLATLGTQFFGPGTRLTVL.

This chain connects TRBV4-3 to TRBJ1-5; D gene ambiguous. CDR1 LGHNA and CDR2 YSLEER come from the germline V gene. CDR3 length equals 14 residues. V was trimmed by 2 bases and J by 4 bases, leaving 9 bases between them. The CDR3 reads CASSQRGDNQPQHF. CDR3 sequence (DNA): TGCGCCAGCAGCCAACGGGGAGATAATCAGCCCCAGCATTTT.

The J gene is TRBJ2-7, the V gene TRBV12-3 or TRBV12-4; D is unresolved. V was cut by 1 base and J by 1 base, with 11 bases left in between. The length of the CDR3 is 15 residues. CDR3 coding DNA: TGTGCCAGCAGTTTAGACCCCACAACTTCCTACGAGCAGTACTTC. It encodes CASSLDPTTSYEQYF.

This clonotype was detected only a few times. The chain's CDR3 is CASSLARGDTQYF. CDR3 sequence (DNA): TGTGCCAGCAGCTTAGCTCGCGGGGATACGCAGTATTTT. The chain recombines TRBV7-9 with TRBJ2-3, with a weak D call TRBD2 (5 bases). This CDR3 has 13 amino acids. The ends were cut back, 0 bases at V and 6 bases at J, with 7 bases in the middle. CDR1 is SEHNR, CDR2 FQNEAQ, per germline (reference sequence). The entire variable domain, with the rest obtained from reference TRBV7-9 and TRBJ2-3, is as follows: DTGVSQNPRHKITKRGQNVTFRCDPISEHNRLYWYRQTLGQGPEFLTYFQNEAQLEKSRLLSDRFSAERPKGSFSTLEIQRTEQGDSAMYLCASSLARGDTQYFGPGTRLTVL.